This TCR beta chain was sequenced during a study of OX40 agonist ivuxolimab in advanced cancers. Germline V gene sequence: CDR1 LNHDA, CDR2 SQIVND (reference sequence). Between the trimmed V and J ends, which lost 5 bases and 1 base, there was a span of 12 bases. The CDR3 extends over 16 amino acids. Produced via immunoSEQ multiplex PCR; TCRdb's table is partial and in-frame only. Of tens of thousands of clones listed, less than 95% are singletons. The sequence derives from an adult with an advanced solid tumor such as melanoma, head and neck, liver or kidney cancer. The sequencing here drew on CD4+ or CD8+ T cells sorted from blood, taken in a trial of the OX40 agonist ivuxolimab. This sequence joins TRBV19 and TRBJ2-6, with D possibly being TRBD2 (6 bases). This CDR3 reads CASSLTSLSGANVLTF. The DNA for the CDR3 is TGTGCCAGTAGTCTGACTAGTTTGTCTGGGGCCAACGTCCTGACTTTC.